Listed below are T cell receptor beta chains from one sample, sequenced in a study of cytomegalovirus exposure and HLA in healthy donors. This table comes from immunoSEQ multiplex PCR, and its TCRdb copy is limited to in-frame clones, with some not included. The sample has some 170,000 clones, 75% to 80% seen once. Sequencing was performed on PBMCs. The source of these receptors is a man in his forties or fifties in good health and CMV-seropositive. Both conserved end residues are part of each CDR3. D genes are given only for firm matches. For some rows the clone size is stated as once, few or many, or as a class when expanded; others skip it.

cdr3_aa cdr3_nt clone_size j_call v_call d_call
CASSRQGSNEQYF TGTGCCAGTAGTCGACAGGGGAGCAACGAGCAGTACTTC NA TRBJ2-7 TRBV19 TRBD1
CSASRGAGYTF TGCAGTGCTAGCAGGGGCGCTGGCTACACCTTC few TRBJ1-2 TRBV20-1 NA
CASSLSAAAYNEQFF TGTGCCAGCAGCTTAAGTGCAGCGGCCTACAATGAGCAGTTCTTC NA TRBJ2-1 TRBV7-3 NA
CASSPSRTGGYGYTF TGCGCCAGCAGCCCCTCCCGGACAGGGGGCTATGGCTACACCTTC NA TRBJ1-2 TRBV4-1 TRBD1
CASSELAEIDEQFF TGTGCCAGCAGTGAACTAGCGGAGATAGATGAGCAGTTCTTC few TRBJ2-1 TRBV6-1 TRBD2
CASSFDRLRELFF TGTGCCAGCAGCTTCGACAGATTGCGGGAGCTGTTTTTT NA TRBJ2-2 TRBV13 NA
CASSDRSTDTQYF TGTGCCAGTAGTGACAGGAGCACAGATACGCAGTATTTT NA TRBJ2-3 TRBV19 NA
CASSSDRSSYEQYF TGTGCCAGCAGCTCGGACAGATCCTCCTACGAGCAGTACTTC NA TRBJ2-7 TRBV13 NA
CASRRLAGGTGELFF TGTGCCAGCAGAAGACTAGCGGGAGGAACCGGGGAGCTGTTTTTT few TRBJ2-2 TRBV6-1 TRBD2
CASSLDQIGQPNTEAFF TGTGCCAGCAGTTTAGACCAGATCGGACAGCCGAACACTGAAGCTTTCTTT NA TRBJ1-1 TRBV27 NA
CASSTRTGASYEQYF TGCGCCAGCAGCACCCGGACAGGGGCATCCTACGAGCAGTACTTC NA TRBJ2-7 TRBV5-1 TRBD1
CASSGDSGRVRGQFF TGTGCCAGCAGTGGGGACAGCGGGAGGGTAAGAGGGCAGTTCTTC NA TRBJ2-1 TRBV6-1 TRBD2
CASTPTGAGSYEQYF TGCGCCAGCACACCGACGGGAGCGGGGTCCTACGAGCAGTACTTC NA TRBJ2-7 TRBV5-1 TRBD2
CASSLFFSGRSDTQYF TGTGCCAGCAGCTTATTTTTCAGCGGGAGGAGTGATACGCAGTATTTT NA TRBJ2-3 TRBV5-4 TRBD2
CASREGQAGARGYTF TGTGCCAGCAGGGAGGGACAGGCCGGCGCCCGTGGCTACACCTTC NA TRBJ1-2 TRBV6-5 TRBD1
CASSGSSYEQYF TGTGCCAGCAGTGGCAGTTCCTACGAGCAGTACTTC NA TRBJ2-7 TRBV6-1 NA
CASRQAISTDTQYF TGTGCCAGCAGACAGGCCATTAGCACAGATACGCAGTATTTT few TRBJ2-3 TRBV28 NA
CATNTGRLQETQYF TGTGCCACCAACACTGGGAGGCTACAAGAGACCCAGTACTTC NA TRBJ2-5 TRBV2 NA
CASSLATGGTGETQYF TGCGCCAGCAGCTTGGCCACGGGGGGGACGGGAGAGACCCAGTACTTC NA TRBJ2-5 TRBV5-1 TRBD2
CASSPTSGGSYEQYF TGTGCCAGCAGTCCGACTAGCGGGGGCTCCTACGAGCAGTACTTC NA TRBJ2-7 TRBV28 TRBD2
CASSMVQAANQPQHF TGTGCCAGTAGTATGGTACAGGCCGCCAATCAGCCCCAGCATTTT NA TRBJ1-5 TRBV19 NA
CASSPPGGQNIQYF TGTGCCAGCAGCCCTCCAGGGGGTCAAAACATTCAGTACTTC once TRBJ2-4 TRBV7-3 TRBD1
CASSVQPRGDTEAFF TGTGCCAGCAGCGTACAGCCCCGGGGGGACACTGAAGCTTTCTTT NA TRBJ1-1 TRBV9 NA
CASSRDRGNSPLHF TGTGCCAGCTCAAGAGACCGGGGGAATTCACCCCTCCACTTT NA TRBJ1-6 TRBV18 NA
CASSLGQKSYEQYF TGTGCCAGCAGCTTAGGACAGAAGTCCTACGAGCAGTACTTC few TRBJ2-7 TRBV7-6 NA
CASSEVPTLAGGLTDTQYF TGTGCCAGCAGTGAAGTTCCTACACTAGCGGGGGGGCTCACAGATACGCAGTATTTT NA TRBJ2-3 TRBV6-1 TRBD2
CASSSYIVRGGADTQYF TGTGCCAGCAGCTCCTATATAGTGCGGGGGGGGGCAGATACGCAGTATTTT few TRBJ2-3 TRBV7-2 TRBD2
CASRWDKNYGYTF TGTGCCAGCAGATGGGACAAGAACTATGGCTACACCTTC NA TRBJ1-2 TRBV5-4 NA
CASSLVGGQDSPLHF TGTGCCAGCAGCTTGGTGGGGGGGCAGGATTCACCCCTCCACTTT NA TRBJ1-6 TRBV5-6 NA
CAGYGQGSGYTF TGTGCCGGTTACGGACAGGGCTCTGGCTACACCTTC NA TRBJ1-2 TRBV25-1 TRBD1
CASLGASTEAFF TGTGCCAGCCTTGGGGCTTCCACTGAAGCTTTCTTT NA TRBJ1-1 TRBV6-6 NA
CSVPGQGPNEQFF TGCAGCGTGCCGGGACAGGGACCCAATGAGCAGTTCTTC NA TRBJ2-1 TRBV29-1 TRBD1
CASTLGGLAGGSSYNEQFF TGTGCCAGCACCCTGGGGGGACTAGCGGGAGGGAGCTCCTACAATGAGCAGTTCTTC NA TRBJ2-1 TRBV2 TRBD2
CASSPQSSWNTGELFF TGTGCCAGCAGCCCCCAATCTAGCTGGAACACCGGGGAGCTGTTTTTT NA TRBJ2-2 TRBV11-2 NA
CASSRDIYDQYF TGTGCCAGCAGCCGTGACATCTACGATCAGTACTTC NA TRBJ2-7 TRBV5-4 NA
CATSSETSGKNEQFF TGTGCCACCAGCAGTGAGACTAGCGGGAAGAATGAGCAGTTCTTC NA TRBJ2-1 TRBV15 TRBD2
CASSVAPVGGPGELFF TGTGCCAGCAGCGTAGCTCCCGTAGGGGGCCCCGGGGAGCTGTTTTTT NA TRBJ2-2 TRBV9 TRBD1
CASSDRGQPHNQPQHF TGCGCCAGCAGTGATAGGGGACAGCCTCATAATCAGCCCCAGCATTTT NA TRBJ1-5 TRBV10-2 TRBD1
CASSPWGLAETYNEQFF TGTGCCAGTAGTCCCTGGGGACTAGCGGAGACCTACAATGAGCAGTTCTTC NA TRBJ2-1 TRBV19 TRBD2
CASSEGLAGVETQYF TGTGCCAGCAGTGAAGGACTAGCGGGAGTCGAGACCCAGTACTTC few TRBJ2-5 TRBV6-1 TRBD2
CASSLNGGVAGVVNQPQHF TGTGCCAGCAGCTTGAACGGTGGGGTAGCAGGGGTGGTCAATCAGCCCCAGCATTTT few TRBJ1-5 TRBV7-9 NA
CASSPDGGRTDTQYF TGTGCCAGCTCACCGGACGGAGGGAGGACAGATACGCAGTATTTT NA TRBJ2-3 TRBV18 NA